This T cell receptor (beta chain) was recorded in a study of blood T cell repertoires in COVID-19. Sequenced by immunoSEQ multiplex PCR; TCRdb stores in-frame clones only, minus some. The data show roughly 250,000 clones, roughly 82% seen once. Study members were between about 18 and 95 years old and lived in 20 to 30 US regions. Participants had their cohort set by participant-reported clinical history. The sample consisted of PBMCs or T cells enriched from blood (not recorded which). This receptor was identified in a woman aged 50 to 65 who had recovered from COVID-19.

DNA for the CDR3: TGTGCCAGCACCTCCGGGACAGGGATGAATGAGCAGTTCTTC. Encoded protein: CASTSGTGMNEQFF. The V call is TRBV27, the J call TRBJ2-1; 9 positions agree with TRBD1. Germline V gene sequence: CDR1 MNHEY, CDR2 SMNVEV (reference sequence). The CDR3 totals 14 residues. J gave up 7 bases and V 7 bases, and 8 bases lay outside the gene matches.